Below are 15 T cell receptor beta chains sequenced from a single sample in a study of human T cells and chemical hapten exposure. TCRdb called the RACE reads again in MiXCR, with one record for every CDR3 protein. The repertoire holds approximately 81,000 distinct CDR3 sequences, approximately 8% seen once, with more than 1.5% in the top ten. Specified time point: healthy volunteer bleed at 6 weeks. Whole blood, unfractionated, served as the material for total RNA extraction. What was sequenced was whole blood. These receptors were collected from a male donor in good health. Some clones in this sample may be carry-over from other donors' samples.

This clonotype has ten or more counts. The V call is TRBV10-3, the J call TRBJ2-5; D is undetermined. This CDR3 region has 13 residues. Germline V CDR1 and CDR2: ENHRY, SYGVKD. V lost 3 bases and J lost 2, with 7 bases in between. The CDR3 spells CAISDPGQETQYF. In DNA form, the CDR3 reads TGTGCCATCAGTGACCCAGGTCAAGAGACCCAGTACTTC.

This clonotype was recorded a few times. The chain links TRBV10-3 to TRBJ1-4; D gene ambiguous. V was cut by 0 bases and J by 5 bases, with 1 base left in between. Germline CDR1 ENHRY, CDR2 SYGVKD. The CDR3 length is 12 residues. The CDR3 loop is CAISESNEKLFF. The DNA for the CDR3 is TGTGCCATCAGTGAGTCGAATGAAAAACTGTTTTTT.

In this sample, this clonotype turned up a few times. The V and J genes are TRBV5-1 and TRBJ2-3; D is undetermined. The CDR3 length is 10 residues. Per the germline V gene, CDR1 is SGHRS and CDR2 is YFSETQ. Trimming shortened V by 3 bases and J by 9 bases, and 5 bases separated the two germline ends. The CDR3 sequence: CASSWVTQYF. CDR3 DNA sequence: TGCGCCAGCAGCTGGGTCACGCAGTATTTT.

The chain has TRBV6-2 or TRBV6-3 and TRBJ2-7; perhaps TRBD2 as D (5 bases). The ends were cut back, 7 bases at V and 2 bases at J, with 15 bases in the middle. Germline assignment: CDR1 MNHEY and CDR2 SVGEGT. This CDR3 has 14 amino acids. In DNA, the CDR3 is TGTGCCAGCAATGGACTTCTCCCGACCTACGAGCAGTACTTC. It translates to CASNGLLPTYEQYF.

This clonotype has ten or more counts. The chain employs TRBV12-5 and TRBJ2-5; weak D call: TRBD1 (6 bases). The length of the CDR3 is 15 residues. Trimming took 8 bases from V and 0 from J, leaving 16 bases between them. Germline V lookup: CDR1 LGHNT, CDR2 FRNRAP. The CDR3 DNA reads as TGTGCTAGTTCCTCCACAGGGTCGTACCAAGAGACCCAGTACTTC. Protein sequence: CASSSTGSYQETQYF.

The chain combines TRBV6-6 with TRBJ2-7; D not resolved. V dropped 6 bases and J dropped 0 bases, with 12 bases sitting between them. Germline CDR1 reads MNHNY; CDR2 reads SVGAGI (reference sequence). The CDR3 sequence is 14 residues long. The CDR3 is CASRPPESSYEQYF. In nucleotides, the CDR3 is TGTGCCAGCAGGCCCCCGGAGAGCTCCTACGAGCAGTACTTC.

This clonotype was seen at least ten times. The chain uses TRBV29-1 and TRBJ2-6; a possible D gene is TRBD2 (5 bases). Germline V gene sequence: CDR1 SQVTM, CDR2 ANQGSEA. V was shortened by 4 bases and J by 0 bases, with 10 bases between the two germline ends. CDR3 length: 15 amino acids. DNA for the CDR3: TGCAGCGTTGGTCTCCGGGACTCTGGGGCCAACGTCCTGACTTTC. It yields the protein CSVGLRDSGANVLTF.

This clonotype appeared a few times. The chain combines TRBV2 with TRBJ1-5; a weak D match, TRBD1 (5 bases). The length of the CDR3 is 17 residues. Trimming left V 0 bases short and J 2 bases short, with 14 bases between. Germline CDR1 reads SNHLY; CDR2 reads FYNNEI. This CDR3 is CASSEAGGARGNQPQHF. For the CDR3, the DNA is TGTGCCAGCAGTGAAGCCGGAGGGGCGCGGGGCAATCAGCCCCAGCATTTT.

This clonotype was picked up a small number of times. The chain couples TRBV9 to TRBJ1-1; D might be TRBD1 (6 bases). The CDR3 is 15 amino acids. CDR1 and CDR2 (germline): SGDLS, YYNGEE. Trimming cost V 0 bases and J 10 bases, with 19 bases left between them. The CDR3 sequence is CASSVVGGSRLGAFF. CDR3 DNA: TGTGCCAGCAGCGTAGTTGGGGGCTCAAGGTTAGGAGCTTTCTTT.

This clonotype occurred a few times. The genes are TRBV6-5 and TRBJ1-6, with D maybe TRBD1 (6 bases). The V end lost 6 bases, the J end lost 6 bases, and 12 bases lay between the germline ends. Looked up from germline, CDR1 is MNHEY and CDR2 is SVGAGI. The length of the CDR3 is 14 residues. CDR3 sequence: CASSLRQANSPLHF. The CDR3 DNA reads TGTGCCAGCAGCCTCAGACAGGCTAATTCACCCCTCCACTTT.

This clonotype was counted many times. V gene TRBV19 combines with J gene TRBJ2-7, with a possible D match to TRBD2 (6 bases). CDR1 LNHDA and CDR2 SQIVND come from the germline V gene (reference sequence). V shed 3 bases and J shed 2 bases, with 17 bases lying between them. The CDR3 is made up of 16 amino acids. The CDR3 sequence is CASSMGRGIWTYEQYF. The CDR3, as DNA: TGTGCCAGTAGTATGGGACGGGGGATCTGGACCTACGAGCAGTACTTC.

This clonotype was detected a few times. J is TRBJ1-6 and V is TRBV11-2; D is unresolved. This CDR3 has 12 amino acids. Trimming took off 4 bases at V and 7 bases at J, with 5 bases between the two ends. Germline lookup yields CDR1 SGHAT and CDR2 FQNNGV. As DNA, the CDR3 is TGTGCCAGCAGCTCATCCAATTCACCCCTCCACTTT. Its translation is CASSSSNSPLHF.

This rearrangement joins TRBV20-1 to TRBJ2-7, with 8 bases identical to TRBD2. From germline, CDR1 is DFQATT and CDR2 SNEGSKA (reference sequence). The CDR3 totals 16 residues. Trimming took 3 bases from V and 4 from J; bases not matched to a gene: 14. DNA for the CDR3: TGCAGTGCTAGCCCCGGGGGCGAAGCGGGAGTGTACGAGCAGTACTTC. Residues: CSASPGGEAGVYEQYF.

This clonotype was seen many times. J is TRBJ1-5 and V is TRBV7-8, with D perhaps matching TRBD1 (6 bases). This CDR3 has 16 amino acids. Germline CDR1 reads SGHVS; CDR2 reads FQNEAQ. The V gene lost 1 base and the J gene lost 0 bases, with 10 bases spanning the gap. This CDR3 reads CASSLEQGISNQPQHF. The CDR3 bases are TGTGCCAGCAGCTTAGAACAGGGTATTAGCAATCAGCCCCAGCATTTT.

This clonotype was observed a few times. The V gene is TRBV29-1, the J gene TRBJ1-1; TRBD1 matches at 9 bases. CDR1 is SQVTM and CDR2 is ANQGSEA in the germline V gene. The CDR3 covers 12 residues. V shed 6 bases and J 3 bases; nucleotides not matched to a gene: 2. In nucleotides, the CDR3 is TGCAGCGTCCGACAGGGGGACACTGAAGCTTTCTTT. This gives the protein CSVRQGDTEAFF.